This TCR beta chain is from a study of cytomegalovirus exposure and HLA in healthy donors. The V gene lost 7 bases and the J gene lost 7 bases, with 17 bases spanning the gap. This CDR3 comprises 14 residues. Germline values: CDR1 MDHEN, CDR2 SYDVKM. The PCR made use of 60 Vbeta and 13 Jbeta primers. Generated by immunoSEQ multiplex PCR, the TCRdb table keeps only in-frame clones and is missing some. The sample holds 80,000 to 95,000 clones, roughly 79% seen once. The chain combines TRBV28 with TRBJ1-5; D possibly corresponds to TRBD1 (6 bases). The material sequenced was PBMCs. This TCR was recovered from a man aged 18 to 30 in good health and CMV-seropositive. CDR3 in amino acids: CASNRASSRQPQHF. CDR3 DNA sequence: TGTGCCAGCAACAGGGCGTCTTCTAGGCAGCCCCAGCATTTT.